A single TCR beta chain is shown here with its context. Its antigen is undetermined. The data derive from a study of post-analysis software for immune sequencing data. Overall study context: Disease trajectories encompassed relapsing-remitting, secondary progressive and progressive-relapsing multiple sclerosis. General study results and limits: Normalized Chao1 diversity was significantly lower in multiple sclerosis patients than in controls. Batch-matched samples strongly co-clustered by F measure. In patients, five or six TRBV segments were more frequent than in controls, with TRBV5-6, TRBV5-1 and TRBV20-1 among them.

TCR beta libraries were prepared from cDNA with unique molecular identifiers. About half a million cDNA molecules were recovered from an input of 1 to 10 million T cells. TCRdb re-analysed the PCR reads in MiXCR, keeping a single row per CDR3 protein. This sample has under 650,000 distinct CDR3 sequences, with 44% found just once. The CDR3 has 15 residues. CDR1 is SGHKS, CDR2 YYEKEE, per germline (reference sequence). With V trimmed by 0 bases and J by 4 bases, 6 bases remained unmatched. The chain carries TRBV5-5 and TRBJ2-7, with TRBD1 matching 8 bases. This TCR derives from a girl under 18 with multiple sclerosis. Sequencing was done on a sample of blood. The CDR3 bases are TGTGCCAGCAGCTTGGAGGGGACAGGAGAGTACGAGCAGTACTTC. Its protein is CASSLEGTGEYEQYF.